The 2 T cell receptor beta chains listed next were all sequenced from one sample in a study of follicular helper T cells after annual influenza vaccination. Time point indicated: 2014-2015 season, pre-vaccination. Some clones are missing from TCRdb's copy, which holds only in-frame ones; the method was immunoSEQ multiplex PCR. Among about 14,000 clones listed, 70% to 90% were seen once. This material consisted of CXCR5- memory CD4+ T cells sorted from blood, taken on the day of influenza vaccination. These receptors were obtained from an adult who received the influenza vaccine.

The J gene is TRBJ1-1, the V gene TRBV18, with D perhaps matching TRBD1 (5 bases). CDR3 length: 19 amino acids. Germline lookup yields CDR1 KGHSH and CDR2 LQKENI. V lost 6 bases to trimming and J lost 1 base, with 27 bases between them. CDR3 DNA sequence: TGTGCCAGCTCCGTGACCGGGACGGGAAGCTTGGCTGCGAACACTGAAGCTTTCTTT. Its translation is CASSVTGTGSLAANTEAFF.

CDR3: CASNWNSNQPQHF. CDR3 nucleotide sequence: TGTGCCAGCAACTGGAATAGCAATCAGCCCCAGCATTTT. The V gene is TRBV2, the J gene TRBJ1-5; no definite D call. V lost 7 bases to trimming and J lost 0 bases, with 7 bases between them. Germline values: CDR1 SNHLY, CDR2 FYNNEI. This CDR3 comprises 13 residues.